Shown below are 31 T cell receptor beta chains from a single sample sequenced in a study of shared clonotypes between healthy human individuals. Libraries were prepared by immunoSEQ multiplex PCR; TCRdb keeps only in-frame clonotypes and omits some of them. The repertoire has about half a million clones, approximately 85% of them found once; the top ten carry roughly 13%. The sequenced sample consisted of PBMCs. These receptors came from a woman aged 40 to 50 in good health. Some clones in this sample may be carry-over from other donors' samples.

This clone appeared a few times. The chain links TRBV28 to TRBJ2-1, with 7 bases that match TRBD2. There are 15 residues in the CDR3. Trimming removed 2 bases from V and 3 bases from J; junction bases left unmatched: 4. Germline V lookup: CDR1 MDHEN, CDR2 SYDVKM. The CDR3: CASSLPAGSYNEQFF. The CDR3 DNA reads as TGTGCCAGCAGTTTACCAGCGGGGAGCTACAATGAGCAGTTCTTC.

Turning to this clone: This sample also contains other DNA sequences that code for the same CDR3. In nucleotides, the CDR3 is TGTGCCAGCAGCTTCGGACAGGGCCCCCAAGAGACCCAGTACTTC. This translates into CASSFGQGPQETQYF. The chain has TRBV5-4 and TRBJ2-5, with 8 nucleotides matching TRBD1. Unmatched junction bases numbered 4, after V lost 2 bases and J lost 1 base. There are 15 residues in the CDR3. Per the germline V gene, CDR1 is SGHNT and CDR2 is YYREEE (reference sequence). Combining the CDR3 with reference TRBV5-4 and TRBJ2-5 gives the whole variable domain ETGVTQSPTHLIKTRGQQVTLRCSSQSGHNTVSWYQQALGQGPQFIFQYYREEENGRGNFPPRFSGLQFPNYSSELNVNALELDDSALYLCASSFGQGPQETQYFGPGTRLLVL.

J is TRBJ2-7 and V is TRBV6-1, with TRBD1 matching 8 bases. Germline V gene lookup returns CDR1 MNHNS and CDR2 SASEGT. The J segment lost 8 bases and the V segment lost 5 bases, leaving 5 bases of the junction unmatched. This CDR3 is built from 12 residues. CDR3 region: CASSPGQGKQYF. CDR3 nucleotides: TGTGCCAGCAGTCCAGGACAGGGCAAGCAGTACTTC.

V usage is TRBV5-1 and J usage is TRBJ2-7; D gene ambiguous. V was cut by 4 bases and J by 5 bases, with 13 bases left in between. Looked up from germline, CDR1 is SGHRS and CDR2 is YFSETQ. The CDR3 contains 13 residues. CDR3 residues: CASSLQPSHEQYF. CDR3 DNA: TGCGCCAGCAGCCTACAGCCCTCGCACGAGCAGTACTTC. The full variable domain, with the rest looked up from reference TRBV5-1 and TRBJ2-7, is KAGVTQTPRYLIKTRGQQVTLSCSPISGHRSVSWYQQTPGQGLQFLFEYFSETQRNKGNFPGRFSGRQFSNSRSEMNVSTLELGDSALYLCASSLQPSHEQYFGPGTRLTVT.

This clone is a singleton in its sample. V and J are TRBV30 and TRBJ2-5; D is possibly TRBD2 (6 bases). CDR3 length: 11 amino acids. V shed 6 bases and J shed 6 bases, with 11 bases lying between them. CDR1 is GTSNPN, CDR2 SVGIG, per germline (reference sequence). This chain's CDR3 is CACCGGQTQYF. CDR3 DNA: TGTGCCTGTTGCGGAGGGCAGACCCAGTACTTC.

V usage is TRBV29-1 and J usage is TRBJ2-1, with D unclear. The CDR3 has 15 residues. Trimming cost V 3 bases and J 4 bases, with 16 bases left between them. Germline CDR1 and CDR2: SQVTM and ANQGSEA. This CDR3 reads CSVEGVPDPYNEQFF. CDR3 nucleotides: TGCAGCGTTGAGGGTGTTCCAGACCCATACAATGAGCAGTTCTTC.

This clone was recorded many times. DNA for the CDR3: TGCAGCGGGGTTACAGGGGAGGGCACTGAAGCTTTCTTT. As protein: CSGVTGEGTEAFF. This chain links TRBV29-1 with TRBJ1-1, with 7 positions matching TRBD1. Germline-derived CDR1 and CDR2 are SQVTM and ANQGSEA. The CDR3 has 13 amino acids. Trimming at V came to 7 bases and at J to 4 bases, leaving 9 bases not matched to a gene.

This clone was recorded a few times. The V and J genes are TRBV18 and TRBJ1-1; D is perhaps TRBD1 (6 bases). The CDR3 consists of 14 residues. V was cut by 4 bases and J by 3 bases, with 12 bases left in between. Germline V gene data show CDR1 as KGHSH and CDR2 as LQKENI. CDR3 sequence reads: CASSLNREDTEAFF. The DNA of the CDR3 is TGTGCCAGCTCACTCAACAGGGAGGACACTGAAGCTTTCTTT.

The chain has TRBV6-5 and TRBJ2-1, with 7 positions matching TRBD2. This CDR3 is 14 amino acids long. From germline, CDR1 is MNHEY and CDR2 SVGAGI. Trimming took 6 bases from V and 9 from J; bases not matched to a gene: 11. As DNA, the CDR3 is TGTGCCAGCAGGACTCTAGCGAAGCGGGGTGAGCAGTTCTTC. It is translated as CASRTLAKRGEQFF.

This clone has just a few counts. This chain links TRBV28 with TRBJ1-5, with a possible D match to TRBD1 (5 bases). CDR3 length equals 15 residues. V dropped 7 bases and J dropped 7 bases, with 20 bases sitting between them. The germline gives CDR1 MDHEN, CDR2 SYDVKM. CDR3 bases: TGTGCCAGCACGGTTGTGGGAGGGACGAGGCAGCCCCAGCATTTT. Translation: CASTVVGGTRQPQHF.

The rearrangement joins TRBV7-9 to TRBJ1-4, with D unclear. This CDR3 spans 12 amino acids. Germline-derived CDR1 and CDR2 are SEHNR and FQNEAQ (reference sequence). Trimming removed 2 bases at V and 6 bases at J, with 4 bases between. CDR3 DNA: TGTGCCAGCAGCTTAATGGATGAAAAACTGTTTTTT. Translated, it gives CASSLMDEKLFF.

This sequence joins TRBV27 and TRBJ1-2, with unresolved D. The germline V gene encodes CDR1 MNHEY and CDR2 SMNVEV (reference sequence). There are 14 residues in the CDR3. V lost 3 bases to trimming and J lost 4 bases, with 12 bases between them. The CDR3 DNA sequence: TGTGCCAGCAGTTTTGGGCCCGGAGCCTATGGCTACACCTTC. Its translation: CASSFGPGAYGYTF.

The chain couples TRBV19 to TRBJ2-3; 9 positions agree with TRBD2. The CDR3 covers 15 residues. The germline V gene has CDR1 LNHDA and CDR2 SQIVND (reference sequence). V was pared by 6 bases and J by 0 bases, with 4 bases of the junction left unmatched. The CDR3 spells CASSLTSGSTDTQYF. The CDR3 coding sequence is TGTGCCAGTAGCCTGACTAGCGGCAGCACAGATACGCAGTATTTT.

The chain has TRBV2 and TRBJ1-3; tentative D call: TRBD1 (5 bases). Germline-derived CDR1 and CDR2 are SNHLY and FYNNEI. The CDR3 covers 15 residues. Trimming left V 7 bases short and J 0 bases short, with 13 bases between. The CDR3 is CASTLWGPSGNTIYF. The CDR3 nucleotides are TGTGCCAGCACACTTTGGGGCCCCTCTGGAAACACCATATATTTT.

V gene TRBV28 combines with J gene TRBJ1-5; unclear D gene. Germline CDR1 and CDR2: MDHEN and SYDVKM. The CDR3 is 15 residues long. V shed 5 bases and J shed 4 bases, with 15 bases lying between them. The CDR3, as DNA: TGTGCCAGCAGTGCCCGCATTGGACCGAATCAGCCCCAGCATTTT. Translation: CASSARIGPNQPQHF.

V gene TRBV18 combines with J gene TRBJ2-3, with D possibly matching TRBD2 (5 bases). Germline-derived CDR1 and CDR2 are KGHSH and LQKENI. The CDR3 sequence is 15 residues long. Trimming removed 2 bases at V and 2 bases at J, with 11 bases between. CDR3 region: CASSPSLGATDTQYF. DNA of the CDR3: TGTGCCAGCTCACCATCACTAGGCGCCACAGATACGCAGTATTTT.

J is TRBJ2-2 and V is TRBV12-5; D gene ambiguous. V was pared by 2 bases and J by 7 bases, with 5 bases between. Germline V CDR1 and CDR2: LGHNT, FRNRAP. The CDR3 has 12 residues. The chain's CDR3 is CASGLNRGELFF. The CDR3 region has the DNA TGTGCTAGTGGTTTGAATCGCGGGGAGCTGTTTTTT.

The V and J genes are TRBV28 and TRBJ2-7; D not certain. The CDR3 sequence is 15 residues long. Trimming removed 7 bases from V and 1 base from J, with 17 bases in between. Germline CDR1 reads MDHEN; CDR2 reads SYDVKM. The CDR3 nucleotides are TGTGCCAGCACCCCCCTCGGACGGCTATCCTACGAGCAGTACTTC. Its protein product is CASTPLGRLSYEQYF.

The CDR3 coding sequence is TGTGCCACCAGCAGGGGACAGGGGGCGACGCCCGGCTCCTACGAGCAGTACTTC. Translating it yields CATSRGQGATPGSYEQYF. V is TRBV15 and J is TRBJ2-7; 12 bases match TRBD1. Germline V gene sequence: CDR1 LNHNV, CDR2 YYDKDF (reference sequence). This CDR3 is built from 18 residues. The J segment lost 0 bases and the V segment lost 3 bases, leaving 9 bases of the junction unmatched.

This clone was seen once. The same CDR3 arises from other DNA sequences in this sample as well. The chain joins TRBV10-3 to TRBJ2-7; 10 bases fit TRBD1. This CDR3 has 14 residues. V lost 1 base and J lost 7; bases outside the gene matches: 4. Germline-derived CDR1 and CDR2 are ENHRY and SYGVKD. The DNA of the CDR3 is TGTGCCATCAGTGAGTTAGGACAGGGGGGTGAGCAGTACTTC. Its translation is CAISELGQGGEQYF.

The genes are TRBV5-6 and TRBJ2-3; D remains ambiguous. Germline V gene lookup returns CDR1 SGHDT and CDR2 YYEEEE. Trimming stripped 0 bases from V and 5 bases from J, with 4 bases between. The CDR3 runs to 12 residues. The CDR3 loop is CASSLEVDTQYF. The CDR3 DNA is TGTGCCAGCAGCTTGGAGGTAGATACGCAGTATTTT.

This clone appeared a single time. V and J are TRBV11-2 and TRBJ2-7; D is perhaps TRBD1 or TRBD2 (5 bases each). Trimming stripped 4 bases from V and 2 bases from J, with 15 bases between. CDR3 length: 15 amino acids. From germline, CDR1 is SGHAT and CDR2 FQNNGV. CDR3 sequence: CASSSRGSTAYEQYF. The CDR3 DNA is TGTGCCAGCAGCTCTCGGGGCTCGACCGCCTACGAGCAGTACTTC.

This chain connects TRBV9 to TRBJ2-2; D is possibly TRBD1 (5 bases). The CDR3 totals 15 residues. The germline V gene has CDR1 SGDLS and CDR2 YYNGEE. Deletions cut 2 bases from V and 7 bases from J, with 15 bases between. The CDR3 DNA reads TGTGCCAGCAGCGTCGCCTGGGGCAAGGTCGGGGAGCTGTTTTTT. Amino acids: CASSVAWGKVGELFF.

The chain links TRBV6-1 to TRBJ1-2, with unresolved D. Between the trimmed V and J ends, which lost 0 bases and 4 bases, there was a span of 12 bases. There are 15 residues in the CDR3. Germline loops: CDR1 MNHNS, CDR2 SASEGT. The chain's CDR3 is CASSEAIVSGYGYTF. The CDR3 region has the DNA TGTGCCAGCAGTGAAGCGATAGTGAGTGGCTATGGCTACACCTTC.

The V gene is TRBV27, the J gene TRBJ2-3; 7 positions match TRBD2. Germline-derived CDR1 and CDR2 are MNHEY and SMNVEV (reference sequence). This CDR3 spans 17 amino acids. V shed 3 bases, J shed 3 bases, and the junction held 12 bases outside the gene matches. The chain's CDR3 is CASSFGGGRGGTDTQYF. The CDR3 coding sequence is TGTGCCAGCAGTTTTGGGGGAGGGAGGGGTGGAACAGATACGCAGTATTTT.

This rearrangement joins TRBV20-1 to TRBJ2-1, with D perhaps TRBD2 (5 bases). Trimming took 7 bases from V and 2 from J, leaving 6 bases between them. The CDR3 loop spans 11 amino acids. The V gene's germline CDR1 is DFQATT and CDR2 SNEGSKA (reference sequence). CDR3 residues: CSVGTYNEQFF. CDR3 sequence (DNA): TGCAGTGTCGGGACCTACAATGAGCAGTTCTTC.

The chain uses TRBV6-1 and TRBJ1-2; D not resolved. V was clipped by 4 bases and J by 6 bases, with 9 bases between them. Germline CDR1 is MNHNS and CDR2 is SASEGT. The CDR3 is 12 amino acids. The CDR3 bases are TGTGCCAGCAGTGCACAATTGGATGGCTACACCTTC. It yields the protein CASSAQLDGYTF.

The chain employs TRBV4-3 and TRBJ2-7; D not resolved. The CDR3 sequence is 15 residues long. Trimming took off 1 base at V and 0 bases at J, with 10 bases between the two ends. The germline gives CDR1 LGHNA, CDR2 YSLEER. CDR3 nucleotide sequence: TGCGCCAGCAGCCAAGCATTCGGCAGCTCCTACGAGCAGTACTTC. Protein product: CASSQAFGSSYEQYF.

The rearrangement uses TRBV7-9 and TRBJ2-3; 9 bases align to TRBD2. Trimming took 8 bases from V and 6 from J; bases not matched to a gene: 9. CDR1 and CDR2 (germline): SEHNR, FQNEAQ (reference sequence). The CDR3 is 14 residues long. CDR3 amino acids: CASPGTAGGDTQYF. The CDR3 nucleotides are TGTGCCAGCCCAGGGACGGCGGGAGGGGATACGCAGTATTTT.

This chain joins TRBV12-5 and TRBJ2-5, with TRBD1 identical over 8 bases. Germline-derived CDR1 and CDR2 are LGHNT and FRNRAP. Trimming at V came to 1 base and at J to 5 bases, leaving 3 bases not matched to a gene. The CDR3 extends over 14 amino acids. The CDR3: CASGLDRTGETQYF. DNA for the CDR3: TGTGCTAGTGGTTTGGACAGGACAGGGGAGACCCAGTACTTC.

J is TRBJ2-1 and V is TRBV28; TRBD2 might be the D (5 bases). There are 14 residues in the CDR3. The V end was cut by 7 bases, the J end by 3 bases, with 13 bases between. CDR1 is MDHEN, CDR2 SYDVKM, per germline. In DNA form, the CDR3 reads TGTGCCAGCACCTTCGGGAACCTCTACAATGAGCAGTTCTTC. It yields the protein CASTFGNLYNEQFF.